The 27 T cell receptor beta chains presented below share a single source sample, sequenced in a study of blood T cell repertoires in COVID-19. TCRdb's copy holds only in-frame clones and misses some; the assay was immunoSEQ multiplex PCR. The sample holds approximately 220,000 clones, 65% to 90% seen once. Sequenced material: PBMCs or T cells enriched from blood (not recorded which). These receptors came from a woman in her 30s who had been exposed to COVID-19.

V gene TRBV19 combines with J gene TRBJ1-6, with unresolved D. Germline loops: CDR1 LNHDA, CDR2 SQIVND (reference sequence). This CDR3 contains 14 residues. The V gene lost 1 base and the J gene lost 10 bases, with 11 bases spanning the gap. The DNA for the CDR3 is TGTGCCAGTAGTATAGGGGCCCTCGGATCACCCCTCCACTTT. Its protein is CASSIGALGSPLHF.

CDR3 DNA: TGTGCCATCAGTGACACCGGGGGGGGTGCGGAAGCTTTCTTT. Protein product: CAISDTGGGAEAFF. The chain joins TRBV10-3 to TRBJ1-1, with a weak D call TRBD1 (5 bases). Trimming took 3 bases from V and 8 from J, leaving 16 bases between them. CDR1 is ENHRY, CDR2 SYGVKD, per germline. This CDR3 has 14 amino acids.

Here the CDR3 reads CASSRNGNEQFF. As DNA, the CDR3 is TGCGCCAGCAGCCGTAACGGCAATGAGCAGTTCTTC. This chain links TRBV5-1 with TRBJ2-1; D is uncertain. This CDR3 region has 12 residues. Per the germline V gene, CDR1 is SGHRS and CDR2 is YFSETQ. V lost 4 bases, J lost 6 bases, and 8 bases lay in between.

The V call is TRBV27, the J call TRBJ2-3; 10 nucleotides align to TRBD2. V lost 6 bases, J lost 3 bases, and 9 bases stayed unmatched. This CDR3 is built from 16 residues. CDR1 is MNHEY and CDR2 is SMNVEV in the germline V gene (reference sequence). The CDR3 DNA reads as TGTGCCAGCAGGGTAACAAGCGGGGGGGCGACAGATACGCAGTATTTT. As protein: CASRVTSGGATDTQYF.

The table lists this clone with a few counts. The rearrangement links TRBV5-1 to TRBJ1-4, with D uncertain. Germline V lookup: CDR1 SGHRS, CDR2 YFSETQ. CDR3 length: 14 residues. V lost 4 bases, J lost 7 bases, and 14 bases lay in between. The CDR3 bases are TGCGCCAGCAGCCAACAGAAAGACCCTGAAAAACTGTTTTTT. Encoded protein: CASSQQKDPEKLFF.

This CDR3 reads CASNELGLANSPLHF. CDR3 coding DNA: TGTGCCAGTAACGAGCTGGGCCTAGCTAATTCACCCCTCCACTTT. This chain joins TRBV19 and TRBJ1-6; D is ambiguous. The V end lost 7 bases, the J end lost 6 bases, and 16 bases lay between the germline ends. This CDR3 region has 15 residues. CDR1 is LNHDA, CDR2 SQIVND, per germline (reference sequence).

The V and J genes are TRBV11-3 and TRBJ2-2; 10 bases agree with TRBD1. Trimming at V came to 6 bases and at J to 6 bases, leaving 10 bases not matched to a gene. Germline V gives CDR1 SGHNT, CDR2 YENEEA. The CDR3 contains 16 residues. The CDR3 region is CASSSGRDRGSGELFF. In DNA, the CDR3 is TGTGCCAGCAGTTCAGGACGGGACAGGGGCTCCGGGGAGCTGTTTTTT.

The chain joins TRBV18 to TRBJ2-2, with 10 bases fitting TRBD1. The CDR3 runs 18 residues. CDR1 KGHSH and CDR2 LQKENI come from the germline V gene. V lost 0 bases, J lost 0 bases, and 4 bases stayed unmatched. The CDR3 reads CASSPPGTGVPNTGELFF. CDR3 bases: TGTGCCAGCTCACCACCCGGGACAGGGGTTCCGAACACCGGGGAGCTGTTTTTT.

This clone was seen a few times. The chain carries TRBV10-3 and TRBJ1-1, with 9 bases identical to TRBD1. This CDR3 region has 16 residues. Germline V gives CDR1 ENHRY, CDR2 SYGVKD. Trimming took 10 bases from V and 4 from J; bases not matched to a gene: 16. Here the CDR3 reads CATLPRDREVGTEAFF. Written as DNA, the CDR3 is TGTGCCACCTTACCCCGGGACAGGGAGGTTGGCACTGAAGCTTTCTTT.

The chain links TRBV20-1 to TRBJ2-3; no firm D call. The CDR3 has 15 residues. V gave up 3 bases and J gave up 4 bases, with 17 bases separating them. CDR1 and CDR2 (germline): DFQATT, SNEGSKA (reference sequence). The CDR3 DNA follows: TGCAGTGCTAGTAATCTCCGACCCAGCGCAGATACGCAGTATTTT. Protein: CSASNLRPSADTQYF.

The chain carries TRBV15 and TRBJ2-3, with D uncertain. The CDR3 totals 12 residues. In germline, CDR1 is LNHNV, CDR2 YYDKDF (reference sequence). Trimming removed 7 bases from V and 1 base from J, with 6 bases in between. CDR3 loop: CATTPGTDTQYF. In DNA form, the CDR3 reads TGTGCCACCACTCCCGGCACAGATACGCAGTATTTT.

V is TRBV5-1 and J is TRBJ1-1; D may be TRBD1 (6 bases). Germline loops: CDR1 SGHRS, CDR2 YFSETQ. This CDR3 is built from 14 residues. Trimming shortened V by 3 bases and J by 2 bases, and 11 bases separated the two germline ends. The CDR3 DNA follows: TGCGCCAGCAGCTCGGGACACTCAAACACTGAAGCTTTCTTT. It is translated as CASSSGHSNTEAFF.

The chain has TRBV9 and TRBJ2-3, with D tentatively TRBD1 (6 bases). The V end was cut by 4 bases, the J end by 6 bases, with 15 bases between. Per germline, CDR1 SGDLS and CDR2 YYNGEE. There are 14 residues in the CDR3. The CDR3 bases are TGTGCCAGCAGCCCAGGGGCCCTCGCCGATACGCAGTATTTT. Amino acids: CASSPGALADTQYF.

This chain joins TRBV2 and TRBJ1-1; D remains unclear. V was pared by 8 bases and J by 3 bases, with 22 bases between. The V gene's germline CDR1 is SNHLY and CDR2 FYNNEI. CDR3 size: 16 residues. The CDR3 DNA reads as TGTGCCAGCGGAGTGTTGTGGGAGGGAGAGGACACTGAAGCTTTCTTT. Amino acid sequence: CASGVLWEGEDTEAFF.

V is TRBV19 and J is TRBJ1-4; a weak D match, TRBD1 (5 bases). The CDR3 spans 15 residues. V was clipped by 4 bases and J by 3 bases, with 12 bases between them. Germline values: CDR1 LNHDA, CDR2 SQIVND (reference sequence). This chain's CDR3 is CASSTPGIANEKLFF. The CDR3 DNA follows: TGTGCCAGTAGTACCCCAGGGATAGCTAATGAAAAACTGTTTTTT.

The chain uses TRBV30 and TRBJ1-3, with 7 bases aligning to TRBD1. Trimming cost V 1 base and J 2 bases; bases outside gene matches: 8. The germline V gene encodes CDR1 GTSNPN and CDR2 SVGIG (reference sequence). The CDR3 loop spans 16 amino acids. The CDR3 reads CAWSDFKQGAGNTIYF. CDR3 coding DNA: TGTGCCTGGAGTGATTTCAAGCAGGGGGCTGGAAACACCATATATTTT.

This sequence joins TRBV7-9 and TRBJ2-4; 9 positions match TRBD2. J was trimmed by 7 bases and V by 5 bases; bases with no gene match: 6. Looked up from germline, CDR1 is SEHNR and CDR2 is FQNEAQ (reference sequence). The CDR3 is 14 amino acids. For the CDR3, the DNA is TGTGCCAGCAGCGTAAGCGGGGGGCAGAACATTCAGTACTTC. This codes for CASSVSGGQNIQYF.

The V gene is TRBV2, the J gene TRBJ1-1; D remains ambiguous. Trimming removed 6 bases at V and 3 bases at J, with 17 bases between. Germline CDR1 SNHLY, CDR2 FYNNEI. This CDR3 has 15 amino acids. CDR3 residues: CASRSTGVADTEAFF. CDR3 bases: TGTGCCAGCAGAAGCACGGGAGTGGCCGACACTGAAGCTTTCTTT.

The rearrangement joins TRBV5-1 to TRBJ1-2; the match to TRBD1 covers 12 bases. The germline CDR1 and CDR2 sequences are SGHRS and YFSETQ. CDR3 length: 16 residues. The V segment lost 0 bases and the J segment 5 bases; nucleotides outside the gene matches: 5. The CDR3 region is CASSLVGTGGWYGYTF. The DNA of the CDR3 is TGCGCCAGCAGCTTGGTAGGGACAGGGGGCTGGTATGGCTACACCTTC.

The chain employs TRBV5-1 and TRBJ2-7, with D perhaps TRBD1 (5 bases). CDR1 and CDR2 from the germline V gene are SGHRS and YFSETQ. The CDR3 spans 15 residues. Trimming took 4 bases from V and 3 from J, leaving 17 bases between them. CDR3 DNA sequence: TGCGCCAGCAGCGCAGGCCTGGGGCCCAACTACGAGCAGTACTTC. This sequence encodes CASSAGLGPNYEQYF.

This chain joins TRBV6-1 and TRBJ2-6, with TRBD1 matching over 7 bases. The germline CDR1 and CDR2 sequences are MNHNS and SASEGT. CDR3 length equals 17 residues. J was trimmed by 0 bases and V by 4 bases; bases with no gene match: 6. The DNA for the CDR3 is TGTGCCAGCAGTGGCCGGGACAGCCGCTCTGGGGCCAACGTCCTGACTTTC. Encoded protein: CASSGRDSRSGANVLTF.

The chain links TRBV5-1 to TRBJ2-7; TRBD1 might be the D (7 bases). V dropped 3 bases and J dropped 6 bases, with 16 bases sitting between them. This CDR3 has 14 residues. CDR1 and CDR2 from the germline V gene are SGHRS and YFSETQ. The CDR3 sequence is CASSSSGGQGEQYF. In DNA form, the CDR3 reads TGCGCCAGCAGCTCGTCAGGGGGGCAGGGCGAGCAGTACTTC.

This clone came up a few times. V is TRBV27 and J is TRBJ1-2, with 9 bases fitting TRBD1. V lost 5 bases to trimming and J lost 8 bases; unmatched junction nucleotides: 3. The CDR3 extends over 12 amino acids. Germline lookup yields CDR1 MNHEY and CDR2 SMNVEV (reference sequence). CDR3 DNA: TGTGCCAGCAGTGAGACAGGGGGAGGCTACACCTTC. Translated, it gives CASSETGGGYTF.

The gene calls are TRBV9 and TRBJ2-3; 12 nucleotides match TRBD2. The CDR3 is made up of 16 amino acids. V shed 3 bases, J shed 5 bases, and the junction held 7 bases outside the gene matches. Germline V gene sequence: CDR1 SGDLS, CDR2 YYNGEE. The CDR3 reads CASSALAGGRGDTQYF. The CDR3, as DNA: TGTGCCAGCAGCGCACTAGCGGGGGGTCGGGGAGATACGCAGTATTTT.

This sequence joins TRBV6-4 and TRBJ2-6, with D maybe TRBD2 (5 bases). V lost 0 bases, J lost 0 bases, and 21 bases lay in between. CDR1 and CDR2 (germline): MRHNA, SNTAGT. This CDR3 region has 21 residues. The CDR3 region has the DNA TGTGCCAGCAGTGACTCCTCGATTTCCGCCGGGGTCCTCTCTGGGGCCAACGTCCTGACTTTC. Protein: CASSDSSISAGVLSGANVLTF.

V is TRBV7-9 and J is TRBJ1-2; possible D gene TRBD1, 6 bases. V was trimmed by 2 bases and J by 10 bases, leaving 20 bases between them. The CDR3 contains 15 residues. Germline CDR1 reads SEHNR; CDR2 reads FQNEAQ (reference sequence). CDR3 sequence (DNA): TGTGCCAGCAGCTTAAATCCCCTCAGGGGCGCGGACTACACCTTC. Protein sequence: CASSLNPLRGADYTF.

The chain's CDR3 is CASSGFLGGGRTEAFF. DNA for the CDR3: TGTGCCAGCTCCGGGTTTTTGGGGGGTGGGAGGACTGAAGCTTTCTTT. J is TRBJ1-1 and V is TRBV2; D perhaps matches TRBD1 (5 bases). CDR3 size: 16 residues. Germline CDR1 and CDR2: SNHLY and FYNNEI. V gave up 8 bases and J gave up 5 bases, with 24 bases separating them. The whole variable domain, remainder taken from reference TRBV2 and TRBJ1-1, is EPEVTQTPSHQVTQMGQEVILRCVPISNHLYFYWYRQILGQKVEFLVSFYNNEISEKSEIFDDQFSVERPDGSNFTLKIRSTKLEDSAMYFCASSGFLGGGRTEAFFGQGTRLTVV.